This T cell receptor (beta chain) came from a study of CD8 T cells in Susac syndrome. Study summary: When blood was drawn, patients with Susac syndrome were on intravenous immunoglobulin alone, on corticosteroids, or therapy-naive.

Definite or probable Susac syndrome was diagnosed using recently defined diagnostic criteria. Negative isolation was applied to CD8+ and CD4+ T cells, and FACS enrichment was applied to TEMRA cells. RNA was extracted with the RNeasy kit, and a quantity of roughly 0.5 to 1 ug was reverse transcribed using random hexamers. The TCR beta CDR3 was amplified by immunoSEQ multiplex PCR across 54 Vbeta, 13 Jbeta. A single record per CDR3 protein comes from TCRdb applying MiXCR to the immunoSEQ multiplex PCR reads. The table includes 150,000 to 200,000 distinct CDR3 sequences, 90% to 95% detected once. The length of the CDR3 is 14 residues. Trimming at V came to 7 bases and at J to 3 bases, leaving 12 bases not matched to a gene. Germline V CDR1 and CDR2: DFQATT, SNEGSKA (reference sequence).

Sequencing was performed on CD4+ T cells from PBMCs. This clonotype was sampled from a human donor with Susac syndrome. The chain joins TRBV20-1 to TRBJ2-7, with 7 bases lining up with TRBD1. CDR3 DNA: TGCAGTGTTTCTACCGGGACAGCGGTCTACGAGCAGTACTTC. Amino acids: CSVSTGTAVYEQYF.